The 8 T cell receptor beta chains below come from one sample, sequenced in a study of radiotherapy plus CTLA-4 blockade in lung cancer. Measured with immunoSEQ multiplex PCR; TCRdb has only the in-frame clones, and not every one. The data show tens of thousands of clones, roughly four fifths seen once. The source was peripheral blood, collected from a patient treated with radiotherapy plus ipilimumab. All receptors come from a human donor with non-small cell lung cancer who had stable disease on radiotherapy plus ipilimumab.

This clone was seen just once. This chain uses TRBV6-6 with TRBJ1-5; D possibly corresponds to TRBD1 (6 bases). The CDR3 consists of 14 residues. V was clipped by 2 bases and J by 5 bases, with 10 bases between them. Germline CDR1 is MNHNY and CDR2 is SVGAGI (reference sequence). The DNA of the CDR3 is TGTGCCAGCAGTTACAGTACAGGGTATCAGCCCCAGCATTTT. As protein: CASSYSTGYQPQHF.

V gene TRBV30 combines with J gene TRBJ1-5; 7 bases match TRBD1. CDR1 GTSNPN and CDR2 SVGIG come from the germline V gene (reference sequence). This CDR3 is 15 amino acids long. V was pared by 0 bases and J by 5 bases, with 7 bases of the junction left unmatched. As DNA, the CDR3 is TGTGCCTGGAGTGTACTAGGGGGCGAAGATCAGCCCCAGCATTTT. Translated, it gives CAWSVLGGEDQPQHF.

V usage is TRBV6-1 and J usage is TRBJ2-3, with 10 bases identical to TRBD2. Germline trimming cut 8 bases from V and 3 bases from J; bases unmatched to any gene: 5. Germline V gene data show CDR1 as MNHNS and CDR2 as SASEGT. The CDR3 is made up of 14 amino acids. This chain's CDR3 is CASVERGGTDTQYF. The CDR3 region has the DNA TGTGCCAGCGTTGAGCGGGGGGGGACAGATACGCAGTATTTT.

The chain carries TRBV6-6 and TRBJ1-1; tentative D call: TRBD1 (5 bases). Trimming removed 6 bases at V and 2 bases at J, with 10 bases between. CDR1 is MNHNY, CDR2 SVGAGI, per germline (reference sequence). The CDR3 runs to 13 residues. The CDR3 sequence: CASRGTGNTEAFF. The CDR3 DNA reads as TGTGCCAGCAGGGGGACGGGTAACACTGAAGCTTTCTTT.

This clone has more than one count but fewer than ten. The rearrangement uses TRBV6-1 and TRBJ2-7, with TRBD2 matching over 7 bases. The germline V gene encodes CDR1 MNHNS and CDR2 SASEGT. The CDR3 is 14 residues long. V lost 7 bases and J lost 6; bases outside the gene matches: 12. The CDR3 sequence: CASISRRGSSEQYF. DNA for the CDR3: TGTGCCAGCATCTCCAGGCGGGGGTCAAGCGAGCAGTACTTC.

The genes are TRBV29-1 and TRBJ1-3, with a possible D match to TRBD1 (6 bases). Per the germline V gene, CDR1 is SQVTM and CDR2 is ANQGSEA. Trimming shortened V by 6 bases and J by 7 bases, and 16 bases separated the two germline ends. The CDR3 has 13 amino acids. DNA for the CDR3: TGCAGCGTCGGAGGACAGACGGGTAACACCATATATTTT. Its protein product is CSVGGQTGNTIYF.

The chain employs TRBV5-1 and TRBJ1-3; TRBD1 aligns across 8 bases. This CDR3 contains 16 residues. Germline V gives CDR1 SGHRS, CDR2 YFSETQ. J gave up 0 bases and V 3 bases, and 5 bases lay outside the gene matches. CDR3 region: CASSYSGGASGNTIYF. In nucleotides, the CDR3 is TGCGCCAGCAGCTATTCAGGGGGCGCCTCTGGAAACACCATATATTTT.

The chain couples TRBV7-9 to TRBJ1-5; 7 nucleotides align to TRBD1. The J segment lost 4 bases and the V segment lost 5 bases, leaving 11 bases of the junction unmatched. Germline V gives CDR1 SEHNR, CDR2 FQNEAQ (reference sequence). The CDR3 loop spans 16 amino acids. The CDR3 region has the DNA TGTGCCAGCAGCGCGCAGGGGGGGAACGGGAATCAGCCCCAGCATTTT. It codes for CASSAQGGNGNQPQHF. The full variable domain, completed using reference TRBV7-9 and TRBJ1-5, is DTGVSQNPRHKITKRGQNVTFRCDPISEHNRLYWYRQTLGQGPEFLTYFQNEAQLEKSRLLSDRFSAERPKGSFSTLEIQRTEQGDSAMYLCASSAQGGNGNQPQHFGDGTRLSIL.